This TCR beta chain was identified during a study of T cells in Graves' hyperthyroidism and ophthalmopathy (dated by TCRdb to between 2019 and 2020). Study-level background: Peripheral blood samples were taken at initial diagnosis, before any treatment was given. Prospective prediction of ophthalmopathy was tested in an independent validation cohort consisting of fewer than 20 hyperthyroidism patients and about 17 patients who later progressed to ophthalmopathy. In addition, the study compared T-cell repertoires in thyroid tissue and in blood from six Graves' hyperthyroidism patients. After sampling, hyperthyroidism patients received methimazole starting at 30 mg daily, and ophthalmopathy patients received high-dose intravenous methylprednisolone. According to the paper, TCR Vbeta CDR3 sequencing was carried out on over 130 peripheral blood samples, which came from approximately 43 ophthalmopathy, under 85 hyperthyroidism and roughly 17 progressor patients. The 75 to 100 discovery patients were randomly split 7:3 into training and test sets. To identify distinguishing TCR V-J signatures, a discovery cohort of 100 patients was used, comprising 43 with Graves' ophthalmopathy and roughly 60 with stable Graves' hyperthyroidism. Overall results and qualifications from the work: Most expanded thyroid clonotypes (frequency above 0.001) were also found in blood, which suggests that blood repertoires may mirror thyroid immune responses. Sample size was not statistically predetermined, and blinding of investigators to group allocation was not performed. A 13 V-J signature model separated ophthalmopathy from stable hyperthyroidism, with approximately 87% sensitivity and 81.08% specificity in cross-validation and 80%/75% in testing. In validation, progression to ophthalmopathy was predicted by the model with 65% to 71% sensitivity and about 72% specificity, a median of around 6.5 months before onset.

Graves' hyperthyroidism was defined as stable when no progression to ophthalmopathy occurred over 18 months of follow-up. Hyperthyroidism patients were newly diagnosed, with disease duration under 2 months, and aged 18 to 65 years. The study excluded patients with uncontrolled infections, other autoimmune diseases, pregnancy or lactation. Diagnoses were established on the basis of clinical symptoms, serum thyroxine and TRAb, thyroid ultrasound, and orbital computed tomography. Ficoll-Paque density gradient centrifugation was used to isolate PBMCs from around 10 ml of fresh peripheral blood. Trizol reagent was used to extract total RNA, and RNA quality was then checked on an Agilent 2100 Bioanalyzer. This clonotype appeared a single time. The antigen this receptor binds is unknown. Base-call qualities are not available, and no considerably larger clone is one nucleotide away. A lone read is weak support.

TCR beta CDR3 regions were amplified from RNA transcripts. For the first round of RT-PCR on the TCR CDR3, the HTBI primer set was used together with the Qiagen OneStep RT-PCR kit. The libraries were constructed in a second round of multiplex PCR and then size-selected and purified. Sequencing of the libraries was done on an Illumina HiSeq2000 using paired-end 100 bp reads. In the paper's pipeline: SOAPnuke was used to process the raw data, throwing out any read that contained adapters or uncalled bases, had a mean Phred below 15, or lacked an exact constant-primer or identifier match. High-quality paired reads were merged using COPE v1.2.5, and each unique nucleotide sequence was defined as a clonotype. MiTCR v1.1 was used to align the clonotypes against IMGT TRBV, TRBD and TRBJ reference segments. Only V-J combinations with frequency above 0.0001, covering 99% to 99.2% of repertoires, were analysed. The TCS score was defined as F50 (clonal expansion) divided by E x V (chaos), with BLOSUM62-based TCRdist calculated between CDR3 peptides within each V-J. Welch's t-statistics and random forest reduced around 520 V-J features to about 12, which were used in a naive Bayes classifier (R e1071). TCRdb reran the public reads through fastp at Q25 and MiXCR, keeping productive beta chains. Each record represents a unique CDR3 protein, reported with the most common genes and DNA among its rows. TCRdb, rather than the study authors, made the V and J calls. Present in this sample are about 200,000 distinct CDR3 sequences, around 19% of which were seen just once. Clones ranked in the top ten supply roughly 44% of the sample.

Via the germline V gene, CDR1 is MDHEN and CDR2 SYDVKM. The CDR3 holds 16 amino acids from the cysteine to the phenylalanine. Only CDR3 DNA is held: 48 bases, read in frame from base 1. The sequence joins TRBV28 to TRBJ2-3; a stretch of 11 junction bases matches TRBD2. Sequencing used blood. The receptor's source is a middle-aged man with Graves' hyperthyroidism. The nucleotides are TGTGCAACAAGGGGGGCTAGCGGGGGGAACACAGATACGCAGTATTTT. The encoded protein is CATRGASGGNTDTQYF.